These 28 T cell receptor beta chains came from one sample sequenced in a study of prognosis after radiotherapy for stage I lung cancer. Starting from genomic DNA, TCR beta CDR3 was amplified through two-round multiplex PCR. Gene-specific primers for each TRBV and TRBJ gene drove first-round PCR. Via MiXCR, TCRdb re-called the multiplex PCR reads, giving one row per CDR3 protein. This sample has around 60,000 distinct CDR3 sequences, with around 27% found just once. Specimen: PBMCs, collected before or after stereotactic body radiation therapy (not recorded which). The receptors here all came from a donor at least 50 years old with non-small cell lung cancer.

On this clonotype itself: A much larger clone lies a single base off, so this may be a read error. The genes are TRBV20-1 and TRBJ2-1; TRBD2 might be the D (6 bases). CDR3 size: 14 residues. Germline loops: CDR1 DFQATT, CDR2 SNEGSKA (reference sequence). CDR3 amino acids: CGARDSFGGNEQFF. The DNA for the CDR3 is TGCGGTGCTAGAGACTCCTTTGGAGGGAATGAGCAGTTCTTC.

This clonotype was counted many times. The genes are TRBV18 and TRBJ1-4, with no clear D. Per germline, CDR1 KGHSH and CDR2 LQKENI. V was shortened by 0 bases and J by 0 bases, with 8 bases between the two germline ends. The CDR3 runs 16 residues. This chain's CDR3 is CASSPPGRATNEKLFF. Written as DNA, the CDR3 is TGTGCCAGCTCACCACCGGGCCGAGCAACTAATGAAAAACTGTTTTTT.

This clonotype was counted ten times or more. The V call is TRBV9, the J call TRBJ2-2, with 9 bases aligning to TRBD2. The CDR3 is 15 residues long. V gave up 0 bases and J gave up 6 bases; unmatched junction bases: 3. In germline, CDR1 is SGDLS, CDR2 YYNGEE. The chain's CDR3 is CASSVGGGAPGELFF. CDR3 sequence (DNA): TGTGCCAGCAGCGTAGGCGGGGGGGCCCCCGGGGAGCTGTTTTTT.

This clonotype showed up just once. A read error likely explains this, since a far larger clone differs by one base. The chain links TRBV7-9 to TRBJ2-1; TRBD1 or TRBD2 may be the D gene (6 bases each). Trimming removed 3 bases from V and 7 bases from J, with 16 bases in between. This CDR3 is 15 amino acids long. Germline V CDR1 and CDR2: SEHNR, FQNEAQ (reference sequence). The CDR3 sequence is CASSLTRGRENEQFF. DNA of the CDR3: TGTGCCAGCAGCTTGACACGGGGGCGGGAAAATGAGCAGTTCTTC.

Many counts were recorded for this clonotype. The chain uses TRBV9 and TRBJ2-3; 9 bases line up with TRBD2. J gave up 1 base and V 0 bases, and 3 bases lay outside the gene matches. Germline CDR1 and CDR2: SGDLS and YYNGEE. The CDR3 is made up of 16 amino acids. The CDR3 reads CASSVGLAGGTDTQYF. The CDR3 DNA reads TGTGCCAGCAGCGTAGGGTTAGCGGGGGGCACAGATACGCAGTATTTT. The entire variable domain, with the rest obtained from reference TRBV9 and TRBJ2-3, is as follows: DSGVTQTPKHLITATGQRVTLRCSPRSGDLSVYWYQQSLDQGLQFLIQYYNGEERAKGNILERFSAQQFPDLHSELNLSSLELGDSALYFCASSVGLAGGTDTQYFGPGTRLTVL.

Remarks on this clonotype: A far larger clone is off by one base, so a read error is likely. The chain carries TRBV6-9 and TRBJ2-1; D might be TRBD2 (5 bases). This CDR3 region has 11 residues. Germline V gene lookup returns CDR1 MNHGY and CDR2 SVAAGI. With 3 bases removed from V and 14 bases from J, the gap between germline ends came to 11 bases. The CDR3 here is CASSYSNSEFF. For the CDR3, the DNA is TGTGCCAGCAGTTACTCGAATAGCGAGTTCTTC.

This clonotype was detected many times. The V gene is TRBV11-2, the J gene TRBJ2-7; 8 bases match TRBD1. CDR1 and CDR2 (germline): SGHAT, FQNNGV. The CDR3 totals 12 residues. Trimming at V came to 3 bases and at J to 11 bases, leaving 6 bases not matched to a gene. The CDR3 reads CASSLDRVEKYF. The CDR3, as DNA: TGTGCCAGCAGCTTGGACAGGGTGGAAAAGTACTTC.

This clonotype was observed at least ten times. The chain has TRBV7-2 and TRBJ1-1; 7 nucleotides line up with TRBD1. CDR1 is SGHTA, CDR2 FQGNSA, per germline. This CDR3 is built from 15 residues. V lost 5 bases to trimming and J lost 2 bases; unmatched junction nucleotides: 8. The CDR3 DNA is TGTGCCAGCAGCCCACAGGGGACACTAAACACTGAAGCTTTCTTT. This translates into CASSPQGTLNTEAFF. The full variable domain, completed using reference TRBV7-2 and TRBJ1-1, is GAGVSQSPSNKVTEKGKDVELRCDPISGHTALYWYRQSLGQGLEFLIYFQGNSAPDKSGLPSDRFSAERTGGSVSTLTIQRTQQEDSAVYLCASSPQGTLNTEAFFGQGTRLTVV.

This clonotype showed up many times. The chain joins TRBV7-2 to TRBJ2-5; the D call may be TRBD1 or TRBD2 (5 bases each). Germline V gene sequence: CDR1 SGHTA, CDR2 FQGNSA. V was shortened by 5 bases and J by 7 bases, with 17 bases between the two germline ends. This CDR3 spans 14 amino acids. The CDR3 nucleotides are TGTGCCAGCAGCCCCGGGACCCCACCGCGGACCCAGTACTTC. It is translated as CASSPGTPPRTQYF.

Worth noting for this clonotype: A read error may be the cause here, since a much bigger clone is one base away. The chain employs TRBV12-5 and TRBJ2-5, with D uncertain. Trimming removed 5 bases at V and 4 bases at J, with 14 bases between. CDR1 is LGHNT and CDR2 is FRNRAP in the germline V gene. This CDR3 spans 14 amino acids. The CDR3 protein is CASGHQALVETQYF. The CDR3 region has the DNA TGTGCTAGTGGTCATCAAGCGTTGGTAGAGACCCAGTACTTC.

Ten or more counts support this clonotype. This sequence joins TRBV9 and TRBJ2-1; D ambiguous. The ends were cut back, 4 bases at V and 2 bases at J, with 10 bases in the middle. CDR1 is SGDLS and CDR2 is YYNGEE in the germline V gene. The CDR3 contains 14 residues. CDR3 sequence reads: CASSPGPPYNEQFF. CDR3 in DNA: TGTGCCAGCAGCCCCGGCCCTCCCTACAATGAGCAGTTCTTC.

This clonotype was seen repeatedly, ten times or more. The DNA of the CDR3 is TGCAGTGCCGACCCACCGTTCGGGACAGGCGATACCCAGGGAGTCCGGACCCAGCATTTT. This codes for CSADPPFGTGDTQGVRTQHF. This chain joins TRBV20-1 and TRBJ1-5; the match to TRBD1 covers 8 bases. CDR3 size: 20 residues. The V gene's germline CDR1 is DFQATT and CDR2 SNEGSKA (reference sequence). V lost 6 bases to trimming and J lost 11 bases; unmatched junction nucleotides: 33.

Turning to this clonotype: This is likely a read error, given that the CDR3 carries no conserved phenylalanine or tryptophan at its end. The CDR3 loop is CASRVQGGRQPQHS. CDR3 nucleotides: TGTGCCAGCAGGGTACAGGGGGGGAGGCAGCCCCAGCATTCT. V and J are TRBV2 and TRBJ1-5; 8 bases align to TRBD1. This CDR3 has 14 amino acids. Germline loops: CDR1 SNHLY, CDR2 FYNNEI. Losses at the gene ends were 6 bases for V and 7 bases for J; bases not matched to a gene: 8.

This clonotype occurred many times. This chain connects TRBV4-1 to TRBJ2-1, with D perhaps matching TRBD1 (6 bases). The CDR3 has 15 amino acids. Deletions cut 0 bases from V and 9 bases from J, with 15 bases between. Germline loops: CDR1 MGHRA, CDR2 YSYEKL. The CDR3: CASSQEVGRGREQFF. The CDR3, as DNA: TGCGCCAGCAGCCAAGAAGTGGGCAGGGGTCGTGAGCAGTTCTTC.

The genes are TRBV9 and TRBJ1-1; D remains ambiguous. The CDR3 has 13 residues. Germline lookup yields CDR1 SGDLS and CDR2 YYNGEE. V was clipped by 0 bases and J by 1 base, with 4 bases between them. This chain's CDR3 is CASSVEGNTEAFF. DNA for the CDR3: TGTGCCAGCAGCGTAGAGGGGAACACTGAAGCTTTCTTT.

The chain combines TRBV30 with TRBJ1-1; the D is unclear. This CDR3 has 13 residues. V was clipped by 0 bases and J by 2 bases, with 7 bases between them. Germline V gives CDR1 GTSNPN, CDR2 SVGIG (reference sequence). The CDR3 loop reads CAWSVSPNTEAFF. Written as DNA, the CDR3 is TGTGCCTGGAGTGTAAGTCCAAACACTGAAGCTTTCTTT. Supplemented by reference TRBV30 and TRBJ1-1, the full variable domain reads SQTIHQWPATLVQPVGSPLSLECTVEGTSNPNLYWYRQAAGRGLQLLFYSVGIGQISSEVPQNLSASRPQDRQFILSSKKLLLSDSGFYLCAWSVSPNTEAFFGQGTRLTVV.

This clonotype was recorded at least ten times. The chain employs TRBV12-3 or TRBV12-4 and TRBJ2-3, with 11 nucleotides matching TRBD2. This CDR3 is built from 16 residues. Losses at the gene ends were 5 bases for V and 2 bases for J; bases not matched to a gene: 6. The CDR3 here is CASSTPSGGYTDTQYF. The DNA of the CDR3 is TGTGCCAGCAGTACCCCTAGCGGGGGGTACACAGATACGCAGTATTTT.

A few counts support this clonotype. A much larger clone differs by one base, so this may be a read error. The chain joins TRBV10-3 to TRBJ2-2; TRBD2 might be the D (6 bases). Germline V CDR1 and CDR2: ENHRY, SYGVKD. The CDR3 runs 14 residues. The CDR3 DNA reads as TGTGCCATCGGAGGGGACCAGAGGACCGGGGAGCTGTCTTTT. Protein product: CAIGGDQRTGELSF.

Many counts were recorded for this clonotype. The chain employs TRBV20-1 and TRBJ2-7; D may be TRBD2 (5 bases). The CDR3 sequence is 14 residues long. CDR1 is DFQATT, CDR2 SNEGSKA, per germline (reference sequence). V lost 4 bases, J lost 4 bases, and 17 bases lay in between. CDR3 DNA: TGCAGTGCTAAGGACCTTCGGGATTCGTACGAGCAGTACTTC. Translated, it gives CSAKDLRDSYEQYF.

The sample holds many counts of this clonotype. The chain recombines TRBV7-2 with TRBJ1-2; TRBD1 matches at 12 bases. Losses at the gene ends were 5 bases for V and 4 bases for J; bases not matched to a gene: 8. CDR3 length: 16 amino acids. From germline, CDR1 is SGHTA and CDR2 FQGNSA. CDR3 region: CASSRDRGHSVYGYTF. Here the CDR3 DNA reads TGTGCCAGCAGCCGGGACAGGGGGCATTCAGTCTATGGCTACACCTTC. The full variable domain, rest sourced from reference TRBV7-2 and TRBJ1-2, is GAGVSQSPSNKVTEKGKDVELRCDPISGHTALYWYRQSLGQGLEFLIYFQGNSAPDKSGLPSDRFSAERTGGSVSTLTIQRTQQEDSAVYLCASSRDRGHSVYGYTFGSGTRLTVV.

This clonotype came up many times. The chain is built from TRBV4-3 and TRBJ1-2; D perhaps matches TRBD1 (5 bases). CDR3 length equals 14 residues. V dropped 0 bases and J dropped 4 bases, with 9 bases sitting between them. Germline CDR1 LGHNA, CDR2 YSLEER. As DNA, the CDR3 is TGCGCCAGCAGCCAAGAACGTACAGGCTATGGCTACACCTTC. Protein: CASSQERTGYGYTF.

As to this clonotype: The junction differs from germline at one of its ends, possibly a read error. The chain couples TRBV11-1 to TRBJ1-4; tentative D call: TRBD1 (6 bases). The V gene's germline CDR1 is SGHAT and CDR2 FQDESV (reference sequence). There are 17 residues in the CDR3. The CDR3 region has the DNA TGTGCCAGCAGCTTATTCCCCAAAGGGGGGTCGGATGAAAGACTGTTTTTT. Residues: CASSLFPKGGSDERLFF.

This clonotype was counted ten times or more. The rearrangement links TRBV12-3 or TRBV12-4 to TRBJ2-1, with 12 bases lining up with TRBD2. Trimming took 9 bases from V and 9 from J; bases not matched to a gene: 6. The CDR3 extends over 13 amino acids. This CDR3 is CASLLAGGLEQFF. The CDR3 region has the DNA TGTGCCAGTCTCCTAGCGGGGGGGCTTGAGCAGTTCTTC.

About this clonotype: The junction differs from germline at one of its ends, possibly a read error. V and J are TRBV19 and TRBJ1-5, with D possibly being TRBD1 (5 bases). Germline V CDR1 and CDR2: LNHDA, SQIVND (reference sequence). The CDR3 consists of 15 residues. CDR3: CASRPGGEGNQPQHF. The CDR3 region has the DNA TGTGCGAGTAGACCGGGGGGAGAGGGCAATCAGCCCCAGCATTTT.

The table lists this clonotype with many counts. The chain has TRBV20-1 and TRBJ2-3, with TRBD2 identical over 8 bases. Losses at the gene ends were 0 bases for V and 2 bases for J; bases not matched to a gene: 10. Germline V CDR1 and CDR2: DFQATT, SNEGSKA (reference sequence). CDR3 length: 17 residues. In DNA form, the CDR3 reads TGCAGTGCTAGAGATCGGAGCCGGGGGGGCAACACAGATACGCAGTATTTT. Amino acids: CSARDRSRGGNTDTQYF.

This clonotype was counted many times. This sequence joins TRBV4-3 and TRBJ2-2; possibly TRBD1 or TRBD2 for D (6 bases each). V gave up 1 base and J gave up 3 bases, with 9 bases separating them. The CDR3 runs to 15 residues. Germline V gene data show CDR1 as LGHNA and CDR2 as YSLEER. CDR3 sequence: CASSQAGGHTGELFF. The DNA for the CDR3 is TGCGCCAGCAGCCAAGCCGGGGGCCACACCGGGGAGCTGTTTTTT.

This clonotype occurred many times. The chain carries TRBV6-1 and TRBJ1-2; 8 bases align to TRBD1. V shed 4 bases and J 2 bases; nucleotides not matched to a gene: 6. The CDR3 contains 15 residues. CDR1 and CDR2 (germline): MNHNS, SASEGT. Here the CDR3 DNA reads TGTGCCAGCAGTGCCCCGGGACAGGCGAACTATGGCTACACCTTC. Protein sequence: CASSAPGQANYGYTF.

Ten or more counts support this clonotype. The chain recombines TRBV4-1 with TRBJ1-1; unclear D gene. V was trimmed by 0 bases and J by 4 bases, leaving 12 bases between them. CDR1 MGHRA and CDR2 YSYEKL come from the germline V gene. The length of the CDR3 is 15 residues. DNA of the CDR3: TGCGCCAGCAGCCAAGATAAAACCATATCCACTGAAGCTTTCTTT. Amino acids: CASSQDKTISTEAFF.